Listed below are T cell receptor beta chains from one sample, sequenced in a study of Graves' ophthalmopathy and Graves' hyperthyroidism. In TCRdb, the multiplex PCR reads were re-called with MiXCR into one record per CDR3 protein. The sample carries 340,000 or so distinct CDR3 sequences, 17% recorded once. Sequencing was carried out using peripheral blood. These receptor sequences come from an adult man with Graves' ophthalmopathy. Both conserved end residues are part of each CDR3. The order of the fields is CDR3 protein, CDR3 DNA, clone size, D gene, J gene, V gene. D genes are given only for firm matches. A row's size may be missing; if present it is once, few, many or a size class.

cdr3_aa: CASSLVIGGTGELFF
cdr3_nt: TGCGCCAGCAGCTTGGTGATAGGGGGCACCGGGGAGCTGTTTTTT
clone_size: many
d_call: NA
j_call: TRBJ2-2
v_call: TRBV5-1

cdr3_aa: CASSEEQGGGYTF
cdr3_nt: TGTGCCAGCAGTGAGGAGCAGGGAGGCGGCTACACCTTC
clone_size: many
d_call: NA
j_call: TRBJ1-2
v_call: TRBV2

cdr3_aa: CASSLPTGRLNTEAFF
cdr3_nt: TGTGCCAGCAGTTTGCCGACGGGCAGATTGAACACTGAAGCTTTCTTT
clone_size: many
d_call: NA
j_call: TRBJ1-1
v_call: TRBV28

cdr3_aa: CASSPLRRGGYEQYF
cdr3_nt: TGTGCCAGCAGCCCCCTCCGGCGGGGGGGCTACGAGCAGTACTTC
clone_size: many
d_call: TRBD2
j_call: TRBJ2-7
v_call: TRBV3-1

cdr3_aa: CASSLKGGLDQPQHF
cdr3_nt: TGTGCCAGCAGTTTAAAGGGGGGGCTGGATCAGCCCCAGCATTTT
clone_size: many
d_call: NA
j_call: TRBJ1-5
v_call: TRBV12-3/TRBV12-4

cdr3_aa: CASSPTTEVGKTQYF
cdr3_nt: TGTGCCAGCAGTCCCACAACGGAGGTGGGAAAGACCCAGTACTTC
clone_size: many
d_call: NA
j_call: TRBJ2-5
v_call: TRBV28

cdr3_aa: CASSQGGRETQYF
cdr3_nt: TGTGCCAGCAGCCAAGGGGGTCGAGAGACCCAGTACTTC
clone_size: many
d_call: NA
j_call: TRBJ2-5
v_call: TRBV3-1

cdr3_aa: CASSPAGQWRRTEAFF
cdr3_nt: TGTGCCAGTAGTCCCGCCGGACAGTGGAGGCGGACTGAAGCTTTCTTT
clone_size: many
d_call: NA
j_call: TRBJ1-1
v_call: TRBV19

cdr3_aa: CASRQSQETQYF
cdr3_nt: TGTGCCAGCAGACAATCGCAAGAGACCCAGTACTTC
clone_size: few
d_call: NA
j_call: TRBJ2-5
v_call: TRBV6-1

cdr3_aa: CASSQELAVSSYEQYF
cdr3_nt: TGCGCCAGCAGCCAAGAACTAGCGGTAAGCTCCTACGAGCAGTACTTC
clone_size: many
d_call: TRBD2
j_call: TRBJ2-7
v_call: TRBV4-1

cdr3_aa: CASSFRGLETQYF
cdr3_nt: TGTGCCAGCAGCTTTCGGGGGTTGGAGACCCAGTACTTC
clone_size: many
d_call: NA
j_call: TRBJ2-5
v_call: TRBV12-3/TRBV12-4

cdr3_aa: CASSEVGTGDYGYTF
cdr3_nt: TGTGCCAGCAGTGAAGTTGGGACAGGGGACTATGGCTACACCTTC
clone_size: many
d_call: TRBD1
j_call: TRBJ1-2
v_call: TRBV6-1

cdr3_aa: CASKTESPYGYTF
cdr3_nt: TGTGCCAGCAAGACGGAATCACCCTATGGCTACACCTTC
clone_size: many
d_call: NA
j_call: TRBJ1-2
v_call: TRBV6-2/TRBV6-3

cdr3_aa: CASSAISSGLNLGIQYF
cdr3_nt: TGTGCCAGCAGTGCGATTTCCTCGGGACTGAACTTGGGGATTCAGTACTTC
clone_size: many
d_call: NA
j_call: TRBJ2-4
v_call: TRBV6-1

cdr3_aa: CASSLGGFHQETQYF
cdr3_nt: TGTGCCAGCAGCTTAGGAGGGTTTCACCAAGAGACCCAGTACTTC
clone_size: many
d_call: NA
j_call: TRBJ2-5
v_call: TRBV7-6

cdr3_aa: CSGTGGDTEAFF
cdr3_nt: TGCAGCGGAACAGGGGGGGACACTGAAGCTTTCTTT
clone_size: many
d_call: TRBD1
j_call: TRBJ1-1
v_call: TRBV29-1

cdr3_aa: CASSYSTLHRDEQYF
cdr3_nt: TGTGCCAGCAGTTACTCCACACTACACAGGGACGAGCAGTACTTC
clone_size: many
d_call: NA
j_call: TRBJ2-7
v_call: TRBV6-5

cdr3_aa: CASSLERGTDEQYF
cdr3_nt: TGCGCCAGCAGCTTGGAGAGGGGAACTGACGAGCAGTACTTC
clone_size: many
d_call: NA
j_call: TRBJ2-7
v_call: TRBV5-1

cdr3_aa: CASSSGGAWNTEAFF
cdr3_nt: TGTGCCAGCAGCTCGGGAGGTGCCTGGAACACTGAAGCTTTCTTT
clone_size: many
d_call: NA
j_call: TRBJ1-1
v_call: TRBV7-6

cdr3_aa: CASSRTGQYTEAFF
cdr3_nt: TGTGCCAGCAGCAGGACAGGGCAGTACACTGAAGCTTTCTTT
clone_size: many
d_call: TRBD1
j_call: TRBJ1-1
v_call: TRBV6-5

cdr3_aa: CASRTMQGNTEAFF
cdr3_nt: TGTGCCAGCAGGACGATGCAGGGTAACACTGAAGCTTTCTTT
clone_size: many
d_call: NA
j_call: TRBJ1-1
v_call: TRBV6-2/TRBV6-3

cdr3_aa: CAWSLAVGELFF
cdr3_nt: TGTGCCTGGTCCCTAGCGGTCGGGGAGCTGTTTTTT
clone_size: many
d_call: TRBD2
j_call: TRBJ2-2
v_call: TRBV30

cdr3_aa: CASSEGVGGPYEQYF
cdr3_nt: TGTGCCAGCAGCGAGGGTGTGGGGGGGCCCTACGAGCAGTACTTC
clone_size: many
d_call: NA
j_call: TRBJ2-7
v_call: TRBV9

cdr3_aa: CSARDRLGYTF
cdr3_nt: TGCAGTGCTAGAGATCGTCTTGGCTACACCTTC
clone_size: many
d_call: NA
j_call: TRBJ1-2
v_call: TRBV20-1

cdr3_aa: CAWREVTVGRYGYTF
cdr3_nt: TGTGCCTGGAGAGAAGTGACAGTCGGTCGGTATGGCTACACCTTC
clone_size: NA
d_call: NA
j_call: TRBJ1-2
v_call: TRBV30

cdr3_aa: CASSIDGGGAQETQHF
cdr3_nt: TGTGCCAGTAGTATAGACGGCGGGGGAGCCCAAGAGACCCAGCACTTC
clone_size: many
d_call: TRBD2
j_call: TRBJ2-5
v_call: TRBV19

cdr3_aa: CASSFTGAGAAGNTIYF
cdr3_nt: TGTGCCAGCAGCTTTACAGGGGCCGGCGCAGCTGGAAACACCATATATTTT
clone_size: many
d_call: TRBD1
j_call: TRBJ1-3
v_call: TRBV11-2

cdr3_aa: CASSKEMGQGMNTEAFF
cdr3_nt: TGTGCCAGCTCAAAAGAGATGGGACAGGGGATGAACACTGAAGCTTTCTTT
clone_size: few
d_call: TRBD1
j_call: TRBJ1-1
v_call: TRBV18

cdr3_aa: CASSLDSGGIYEQYF
cdr3_nt: TGCGCCAGCAGCTTGGACTCCGGAGGGATCTACGAGCAGTACTTC
clone_size: many
d_call: NA
j_call: TRBJ2-7
v_call: TRBV5-1

cdr3_aa: CASSETRNLGSETQYF
cdr3_nt: TGTGCCAGCAGTGAAACAAGGAACCTGGGGTCCGAGACCCAGTACTTC
clone_size: many
d_call: NA
j_call: TRBJ2-5
v_call: TRBV6-1

cdr3_aa: CAWSVIRYEQYF
cdr3_nt: TGTGCCTGGAGTGTAATCCGCTACGAGCAGTACTTC
clone_size: many
d_call: NA
j_call: TRBJ2-7
v_call: TRBV30

cdr3_aa: CASSDRTGQGAQHF
cdr3_nt: TGTGCCAGCAGCGATAGGACAGGGCAAGGGGCCCAGCATTTT
clone_size: many
d_call: TRBD1
j_call: TRBJ1-5
v_call: TRBV2

cdr3_aa: CASSPQGTSGPYEQYF
cdr3_nt: TGTGCCAGCTCACCCCAAGGGACTAGCGGACCCTACGAGCAGTACTTC
clone_size: NA
d_call: TRBD2
j_call: TRBJ2-7
v_call: TRBV18

cdr3_aa: CAWSVDRVAETQYF
cdr3_nt: TGTGCCTGGAGTGTTGACAGGGTCGCGGAGACCCAGTACTTC
clone_size: many
d_call: TRBD1
j_call: TRBJ2-5
v_call: TRBV30

cdr3_aa: CASSYSSSGANVLTF
cdr3_nt: TGTGCCAGCAGTTACTCGAGCTCTGGGGCCAACGTCCTGACTTTC
clone_size: many
d_call: NA
j_call: TRBJ2-6
v_call: TRBV6-5

cdr3_aa: CASSLVEDTEAFF
cdr3_nt: TGTGCCAGCAGCTTAGTGGAGGACACTGAAGCTTTCTTT
clone_size: many
d_call: NA
j_call: TRBJ1-1
v_call: TRBV7-2

cdr3_aa: CASSHEGYNQPQHF
cdr3_nt: TGCGCCAGCAGCCACGAGGGTTACAATCAGCCCCAGCATTTT
clone_size: many
d_call: NA
j_call: TRBJ1-5
v_call: TRBV4-1

cdr3_aa: CASKTEAQGAGQYF
cdr3_nt: TGTGCCAGCAAAACCGAGGCACAGGGGGCTGGCCAGTACTTC
clone_size: many
d_call: TRBD1
j_call: TRBJ2-5
v_call: TRBV11-2

cdr3_aa: CASSLGRLAETQYF
cdr3_nt: TGTGCCAGCAGCTTGGGTAGATTAGCAGAGACCCAGTACTTC
clone_size: NA
d_call: NA
j_call: TRBJ2-5
v_call: TRBV5-4

cdr3_aa: CASTAGTVTEAFF
cdr3_nt: TGTGCCAGCACCGCTGGGACAGTGACTGAAGCTTTCTTT
clone_size: many
d_call: TRBD1
j_call: TRBJ1-1
v_call: TRBV28

cdr3_aa: CASSSTPTGSEEAFF
cdr3_nt: TGTGCCAGCAGTTCGACCCCGACAGGATCGGAGGAAGCTTTCTTT
clone_size: many
d_call: NA
j_call: TRBJ1-1
v_call: TRBV6-5

cdr3_aa: CSAGDRANLGETQYF
cdr3_nt: TGCAGTGCGGGCGACAGGGCGAATTTGGGAGAGACCCAGTACTTC
clone_size: many
d_call: TRBD1
j_call: TRBJ2-5
v_call: TRBV20-1

cdr3_aa: CASQASTSGLGQETQYF
cdr3_nt: TGTGCCAGCCAGGCGTCGACTAGCGGGCTTGGACAAGAGACCCAGTACTTC
clone_size: many
d_call: TRBD2
j_call: TRBJ2-5
v_call: TRBV6-2/TRBV6-3

cdr3_aa: CASSLTTGTGSQETQYF
cdr3_nt: TGTGCCAGCAGCCTAACTACCGGGACAGGAAGCCAAGAGACCCAGTACTTC
clone_size: many
d_call: TRBD1
j_call: TRBJ2-5
v_call: TRBV6-1

cdr3_aa: CASYGQGRTGELFF
cdr3_nt: TGCGCCAGCTACGGACAGGGTAGAACCGGGGAGCTGTTTTTT
clone_size: many
d_call: TRBD1
j_call: TRBJ2-2
v_call: TRBV5-1

cdr3_aa: CASSFVDSLNQPQHF
cdr3_nt: TGTGCCAGCAGTTTCGTGGACAGTCTCAATCAGCCCCAGCATTTT
clone_size: many
d_call: NA
j_call: TRBJ1-5
v_call: TRBV28

cdr3_aa: CASSLARAGELFF
cdr3_nt: TGTGCCAGCAGCTTAGCGCGAGCCGGGGAGCTGTTTTTT
clone_size: many
d_call: NA
j_call: TRBJ2-2
v_call: TRBV11-2